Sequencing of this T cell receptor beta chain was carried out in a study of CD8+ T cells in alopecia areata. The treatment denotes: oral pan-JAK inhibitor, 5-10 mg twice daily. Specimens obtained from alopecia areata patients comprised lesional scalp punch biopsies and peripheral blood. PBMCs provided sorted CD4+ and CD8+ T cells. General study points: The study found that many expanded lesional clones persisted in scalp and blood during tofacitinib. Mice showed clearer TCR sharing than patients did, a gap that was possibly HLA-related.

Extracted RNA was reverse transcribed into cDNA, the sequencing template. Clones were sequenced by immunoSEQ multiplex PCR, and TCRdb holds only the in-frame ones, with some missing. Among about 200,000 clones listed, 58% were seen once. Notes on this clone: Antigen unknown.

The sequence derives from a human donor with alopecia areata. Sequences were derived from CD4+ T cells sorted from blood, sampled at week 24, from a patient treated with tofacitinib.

CDR3 in amino acids: CASSTRDTLETQYF. CDR3 coding DNA: TGTGCCAGCAGTACAAGGGACACTCTAGAGACCCAGTACTTC. The chain is built from TRBV28 and TRBJ2-5, with D tentatively TRBD1 (6 bases). Deletions cut 5 bases from V and 4 bases from J, with 14 bases between. This CDR3 comprises 14 residues. Germline V gene lookup returns CDR1 MDHEN and CDR2 SYDVKM. The whole variable domain, remainder taken from reference TRBV28 and TRBJ2-5, is DVKVTQSSRYLVKRTGEKVFLECVQDMDHENMFWYRQDPGLGLRLIYFSYDVKMKEKGDIPEGYSVSREKKERFSLILESASTNQTSMYLCASSTRDTLETQYFGPGTRLLVL.